Each of the 21 T cell receptor beta chains below was sequenced from the same sample in a study of beta chain features in type 1 diabetes. Study-level results: All four CD4+ subsets from Type 1 diabetes patients carried moderately but significantly shorter TCRB CDR3s.

Sequencing targeted expressed TCRB transcripts, as all isolated RNA had been reverse transcribed. Measured with immunoSEQ multiplex PCR; TCRdb has only the in-frame clones, and not every one. The table records about 340,000 clones, roughly 13% of them present only once. These TCRs' antigens remain unknown. The sequencing sample was made of naive CD4+ T cells from blood. The receptors shown here come from a woman aged 18-29 years with type 1 diabetes.

This clone has a handful of counts. The rearrangement links TRBV9 to TRBJ2-5; 12 bases line up with TRBD1. Looked up from germline, CDR1 is SGDLS and CDR2 is YYNGEE. The V segment lost 4 bases and the J segment 5 bases; nucleotides outside the gene matches: 6. The CDR3 is made up of 15 amino acids. For the CDR3, the DNA is TGTGCCAGCAGCCCCCGGGACAGGGGGCTGGAGACCCAGTACTTC. Encoded protein: CASSPRDRGLETQYF.

This clone was detected a few times. This chain links TRBV19 with TRBJ2-1; TRBD2 matches 13 bases. Trimming at V came to 3 bases and at J to 6 bases, leaving 8 bases not matched to a gene. The germline V gene has CDR1 LNHDA and CDR2 SQIVND (reference sequence). This CDR3 has 17 amino acids. CDR3 coding DNA: TGTGCCAGTAGTATCTTGGCAGGACTAGCGGGAGTCAATGAGCAGTTCTTC. Translation gives CASSILAGLAGVNEQFF.

The J gene is TRBJ1-6, the V gene TRBV30; 8 nucleotides match TRBD1. Trimming cost V 4 bases and J 9 bases; bases outside gene matches: 5. Germline V gene data show CDR1 as GTSNPN and CDR2 as SVGIG (reference sequence). The CDR3 covers 13 residues. In DNA, the CDR3 is TGTGCCTGGATGGACAGGGAAACTTCACCCCTCCACTTT. It encodes CAWMDRETSPLHF.

This clone occurred a few times. The CDR3 is CASSLDSGVYNEQFF. In nucleotides, the CDR3 is TGTGCCAGCAGCTTAGATTCGGGAGTCTACAATGAGCAGTTCTTC. The J gene is TRBJ2-1, the V gene TRBV7-2; D perhaps matches TRBD2 (6 bases). The CDR3 loop spans 15 amino acids. V lost 1 base and J lost 3, with 10 bases in between. CDR1 is SGHTA and CDR2 is FQGNSA in the germline V gene.

This sequence joins TRBV23-1 and TRBJ2-7, with D perhaps TRBD1 (6 bases). TRBV23-1 is designated an ORF whose function remains uncertain. V lost 8 bases to trimming and J lost 2 bases, with 13 bases between them. This CDR3 is 13 amino acids long. In DNA form, the CDR3 reads TGCGCCAGCGGGGCAACAGGGACCTACGAGCAGTACGTC. It is translated as CASGATGTYEQYV.

The chain joins TRBV29-1 to TRBJ2-2, with D perhaps TRBD2 (5 bases). CDR3 size: 14 residues. Germline V gene data show CDR1 as SQVTM and CDR2 as ANQGSEA. V lost 1 base, J lost 7 bases, and 13 bases lay in between. In DNA form, the CDR3 reads TGCAGCGTTGAAGGGGTCGGGGAAAGCGGGGAGCTGTTTTTT. Its protein is CSVEGVGESGELFF.

J is TRBJ1-2 and V is TRBV30; 9 bases fit TRBD1. The V gene's germline CDR1 is GTSNPN and CDR2 SVGIG (reference sequence). This CDR3 is 15 amino acids long. V was pared by 0 bases and J by 3 bases, with 5 bases of the junction left unmatched. CDR3 protein: CAWSVLGQGHYGYTF. Here the CDR3 DNA reads TGTGCCTGGAGTGTTCTGGGACAGGGCCACTATGGCTACACCTTC.

The rearrangement links TRBV30 to TRBJ1-1, with D unclear. CDR1 and CDR2 from the germline V gene are GTSNPN and SVGIG (reference sequence). V shed 4 bases and J shed 5 bases, with 8 bases lying between them. This CDR3 has 11 residues. CDR3 nucleotides: TGTGCCTGGACGGTTCGGACTGAAGCTTTCTTT. This translates into CAWTVRTEAFF.

DNA for the CDR3: TGTGCCCCTCTGTCACAGGGCCGAACAGATACGCAGTATTTT. Protein product: CAPLSQGRTDTQYF. The J gene is TRBJ2-3, the V gene TRBV21-1; the DNA was not compared with TRBD1, the D call given in the table. TRBV21-1 is tagged as a pseudogene. CDR3 length: 14 residues.

The rearrangement uses TRBV2 and TRBJ2-1; 10 bases agree with TRBD1. Losses at the gene ends were 3 bases for V and 7 bases for J; bases not matched to a gene: 6. This CDR3 region has 15 residues. Germline CDR1 is SNHLY and CDR2 is FYNNEI. CDR3 nucleotide sequence: TGTGCCAGCAGTGAGACAGGGGGCGCCTGGAATGAGCAGTTCTTC. It codes for CASSETGGAWNEQFF.

This sequence joins TRBV5-1 and TRBJ1-5, with 8 positions matching TRBD1. V was clipped by 5 bases and J by 5 bases; unmatched bases: 6. Per germline, CDR1 SGHRS and CDR2 YFSETQ. The CDR3 is 14 residues long. The CDR3 region has the DNA TGCGCCAGCAGACCGGACAGGGAAGATCAGCCCCAGCATTTT. Amino acid sequence: CASRPDREDQPQHF.

The chain employs TRBV10-3 and TRBJ1-2; possible D gene TRBD1, 6 bases. Trimming took 3 bases from V and 7 from J, leaving 12 bases between them. The CDR3 has 13 residues. Germline CDR1 reads ENHRY; CDR2 reads SYGVKD. CDR3 nucleotides: TGTGCCATCAGTGACCTCGGGACATCTGGCTACACCTTC. The encoded protein is CAISDLGTSGYTF.

The chain is built from TRBV7-7 and TRBJ2-1, with a weak D call TRBD1 (5 bases). CDR3 length: 15 amino acids. The germline CDR1 and CDR2 sequences are SSHAT and FNYEAQ (reference sequence). Trimming cost V 1 base and J 4 bases, with 11 bases left between them. The CDR3 DNA reads TGTGCCAGCAGCTTAGGGCTAGGACAATACAATGAGCAGTTCTTC. It is translated as CASSLGLGQYNEQFF.

This clone was found once. The chain's CDR3 is CASMTAGGPGTDTQYF. CDR3 DNA: TGTGCCAGTATGACCGCAGGAGGGCCGGGGACAGATACGCAGTATTTT. The V call is TRBV19, the J call TRBJ2-3, with D tentatively TRBD2 (6 bases). The germline V and J ends were trimmed by 7 bases and 3 bases, with 20 bases remaining between them. Germline V gene lookup returns CDR1 LNHDA and CDR2 SQIVND (reference sequence). The CDR3 runs 16 residues.

This chain connects TRBV19 to TRBJ1-1; TRBD1 might be the D (6 bases). The CDR3 is 14 residues long. V lost 6 bases, J lost 1 base, and 12 bases lay in between. Per the germline V gene, CDR1 is LNHDA and CDR2 is SQIVND (reference sequence). The CDR3 sequence is CASRPGQPNTEAFF. For the CDR3, the DNA is TGTGCCAGTAGACCGGGACAACCGAACACTGAAGCTTTCTTT.

This clone appeared a few times. This rearrangement joins TRBV29-1 to TRBJ1-1; 7 bases are a match to TRBD1. Germline-derived CDR1 and CDR2 are SQVTM and ANQGSEA. The CDR3 is 13 amino acids. With 4 bases clipped from V and 5 bases from J, the junction kept 7 bases outside the gene matches. CDR3 coding DNA: TGCAGCGTTGTGACAGGGCTTAAGACTGAAGCTTTCTTT. It encodes CSVVTGLKTEAFF.

This clone came up a few times. This rearrangement joins TRBV7-3 to TRBJ2-3, with D possibly TRBD2 on 5 matching bases. The V end lost 4 bases, the J end lost 1 base, and 6 bases lay between the germline ends. Germline loops: CDR1 SGHTA, CDR2 FQGTGA. The CDR3 runs 13 residues. The CDR3 loop is CASSSGGTDTQYF. In DNA, the CDR3 is TGTGCCAGCAGCTCCGGGGGCACAGATACGCAGTATTTT.

This clone has a handful of counts. The rearrangement uses TRBV7-3 and TRBJ2-2; D possibly corresponds to TRBD1 (5 bases). Trimming took 2 bases from V and 0 from J, leaving 10 bases between them. Germline lookup yields CDR1 SGHTA and CDR2 FQGTGA. This CDR3 contains 16 residues. CDR3 in amino acids: CASSLGQLPNTGELFF. The DNA of the CDR3 is TGTGCCAGCAGCTTAGGACAACTCCCGAACACCGGGGAGCTGTTTTTT. Looking up the rest from reference TRBV7-3 and TRBJ2-2 gives the full variable domain: GAGVSQTPSNKVTEKGKYVELRCDPISGHTALYWYRQSLGQGPEFLIYFQGTGAADDSGLPNDRFFAVRPEGSVSTLKIQRTERGDSAVYLCASSLGQLPNTGELFFGEGSRLTVL.

This clone was counted between two and nine times. The chain has TRBV5-1 and TRBJ2-1, with 12 bases aligning to TRBD1. The CDR3 spans 15 residues. The ends lost 3 bases at V and 9 bases at J; junction bases unmatched: 7. Looked up from germline, CDR1 is SGHRS and CDR2 is YFSETQ. CDR3: CASSWGQGAAGEQFF. The CDR3 nucleotides are TGCGCCAGCAGCTGGGGACAGGGGGCGGCTGGTGAGCAGTTCTTC.

The chain joins TRBV7-2 to TRBJ2-3, with TRBD2 identical over 12 bases. Germline-derived CDR1 and CDR2 are SGHTA and FQGNSA. V shed 0 bases and J 5 bases; nucleotides not matched to a gene: 0. The CDR3 has 15 residues. The CDR3 spells CASSLATSGRDTQYF. The CDR3 DNA is TGTGCCAGCAGCTTAGCGACTAGCGGGAGAGATACGCAGTATTTT. The entire variable domain, with the rest obtained from reference TRBV7-2 and TRBJ2-3, is as follows: GAGVSQSPSNKVTEKGKDVELRCDPISGHTALYWYRQSLGQGLEFLIYFQGNSAPDKSGLPSDRFSAERTGGSVSTLTIQRTQQEDSAVYLCASSLATSGRDTQYFGPGTRLTVL.

A word on this clone: Other DNA sequences in this sample translate to the same CDR3. The chain has TRBV5-1 and TRBJ1-5, with 8 bases fitting TRBD1. Germline CDR1 is SGHRS and CDR2 is YFSETQ. CDR3 length: 14 amino acids. V gave up 4 bases and J gave up 4 bases; unmatched junction bases: 4. The DNA for the CDR3 is TGCGCCAGCAGCCCGGGACAGGAGAATCAGCCCCAGCATTTT. It is translated as CASSPGQENQPQHF.